One and the same sample provided the 12 T cell receptor beta chains below, sequenced in a study of technical replicates of blood from four donors. TCRdb's table, derived via immunoSEQ multiplex PCR, lists solely in-frame clones and lacks some. The table has 65,000 to 85,000 clones, approximately 96% seen once; the top ten hold around 0.18%. Sequencing was carried out using T cells isolated from PBMCs. These receptors were obtained from a human donor in good health.

V usage is TRBV5-1 and J usage is TRBJ1-3, with D possibly TRBD1 on 5 matching bases. Germline V gene sequence: CDR1 SGHRS, CDR2 YFSETQ. With 0 bases removed from V and 7 bases from J, the gap between germline ends came to 8 bases. The CDR3 contains 13 residues. CDR3 in DNA: TGCGCCAGCAGCTTGGCCTGGGGCAACACCATATATTTT. Protein: CASSLAWGNTIYF.

The chain recombines TRBV6-6 with TRBJ1-4, with 9 nucleotides matching TRBD1. The trim removed 7 bases at V and 5 bases at J, leaving 8 bases unmatched. Germline V gene lookup returns CDR1 MNHNY and CDR2 SVGAGI (reference sequence). The CDR3 runs to 15 residues. CDR3 coding DNA: TGTGCCAGCACCCGGGGACAGGGTTTAAATGAAAAACTGTTTTTT. Its translation is CASTRGQGLNEKLFF.

This clone has only one observation. The V and J genes are TRBV10-1 and TRBJ2-7; TRBD1 matches at 7 bases. This CDR3 is built from 14 residues. Germline loops: CDR1 WNHNN, CDR2 SYGVQD (reference sequence). V shed 0 bases and J 4 bases; nucleotides not matched to a gene: 3. The CDR3 protein is CASSESTGAYEQYF. The CDR3 DNA reads as TGCGCCAGCAGTGAGTCAACAGGGGCGTACGAGCAGTACTTC.

This clone was seen only once. V gene TRBV5-1 combines with J gene TRBJ2-5; 7 bases agree with TRBD1. CDR1 and CDR2 (germline): SGHRS, YFSETQ. The CDR3 totals 15 residues. Trimming at V came to 3 bases and at J to 1 base, leaving 6 bases not matched to a gene. The CDR3 region is CASSSYYRGQETQYF. CDR3 DNA sequence: TGCGCCAGCAGCTCATACTACAGGGGCCAAGAGACCCAGTACTTC. Using reference TRBV5-1 and TRBJ2-5 for the parts outside the CDR3, the full variable domain is KAGVTQTPRYLIKTRGQQVTLSCSPISGHRSVSWYQQTPGQGLQFLFEYFSETQRNKGNFPGRFSGRQFSNSRSEMNVSTLELGDSALYLCASSSYYRGQETQYFGPGTRLLVL.

This clone was picked up one time. V gene TRBV30 combines with J gene TRBJ2-3; TRBD2 is a possible D gene (5 bases). The CDR3 is made up of 17 amino acids. Trimming pared 0 bases from V and 0 bases from J, leaving 16 bases between. The V gene's germline CDR1 is GTSNPN and CDR2 SVGIG (reference sequence). In DNA form, the CDR3 reads TGTGCCTGGAGTGTACGGATCCGGGAAGGAAGCACAGATACGCAGTATTTT. Protein product: CAWSVRIREGSTDTQYF.

Remarks on this clone: A junction end diverges from the germline sequence, so it may reflect a read error. The J gene is TRBJ2-3, the V gene TRBV6-1; D is perhaps TRBD1 (5 bases). CDR3 size: 15 residues. Germline lookup yields CDR1 MNHNS and CDR2 SASEGT. CDR3: CASSEQGRGTDTQYF. CDR3 bases: TGTGCCAGCAGTGAACAGGGTAGGGGCACGGATACGCAGTATTTT.

V and J are TRBV10-2 and TRBJ2-7, with 12 positions matching TRBD1. Germline V gene data show CDR1 as WSHSY and CDR2 as SAAADI. Trimming removed 2 bases from V and 4 bases from J; junction bases left unmatched: 3. The CDR3 contains 15 residues. CDR3 protein: CASSEGTGGAYEQYF. Written as DNA, the CDR3 is TGCGCCAGCAGTGAGGGGACAGGGGGCGCGTACGAGCAGTACTTC.

V is TRBV27 and J is TRBJ1-5; 8 bases align to TRBD1. Losses at the gene ends were 8 bases for V and 6 bases for J; bases not matched to a gene: 12. The CDR3 covers 15 residues. Germline CDR1 is MNHEY and CDR2 is SMNVEV (reference sequence). CDR3 nucleotides: TGTGCCAGCCTCCCTATAGGGACAGGCGGTCAGCCCCAGCATTTT. It codes for CASLPIGTGGQPQHF.

This chain uses TRBV7-9 with TRBJ2-1; 10 positions agree with TRBD2. The CDR3 runs 14 residues. CDR1 and CDR2 from the germline V gene are SEHNR and FQNEAQ (reference sequence). Trimming removed 8 bases from V and 9 bases from J; junction bases left unmatched: 10. CDR3 DNA sequence: TGTGCCAGCCGAGGGGATCTAGCGGGGGTTGAGCAGTTCTTC. Protein product: CASRGDLAGVEQFF.

This clone was observed a single time. V usage is TRBV12-5 and J usage is TRBJ2-7; no definite D call. Trimming stripped 2 bases from V and 6 bases from J, with 17 bases between. The germline V gene has CDR1 LGHNT and CDR2 FRNRAP. The CDR3 is made up of 15 amino acids. The CDR3 DNA is TGTGCTAGTGGTTTGCCCGCACGGTCTACTGGCGAGCAGTACTTC. This encodes CASGLPARSTGEQYF.

The chain employs TRBV11-3 and TRBJ1-5; D remains ambiguous. Between the trimmed V and J ends, which lost 4 bases and 6 bases, there was a span of 7 bases. This CDR3 spans 12 amino acids. The germline V gene encodes CDR1 SGHNT and CDR2 YENEEA. The CDR3 loop is CASSSTGQPQHF. Written as DNA, the CDR3 is TGTGCCAGCAGCTCAACGGGTCAGCCCCAGCATTTT.

This chain links TRBV6-6 with TRBJ2-4; no clear D. V gave up 4 bases and J gave up 1 base, with 14 bases separating them. This CDR3 has 16 residues. Germline V gene data show CDR1 as MNHNY and CDR2 as SVGAGI (reference sequence). CDR3 sequence: CASSSGLFGAKNIQYF. The DNA for the CDR3 is TGTGCCAGCAGTTCCGGCCTTTTCGGGGCCAAAAACATTCAGTACTTC.